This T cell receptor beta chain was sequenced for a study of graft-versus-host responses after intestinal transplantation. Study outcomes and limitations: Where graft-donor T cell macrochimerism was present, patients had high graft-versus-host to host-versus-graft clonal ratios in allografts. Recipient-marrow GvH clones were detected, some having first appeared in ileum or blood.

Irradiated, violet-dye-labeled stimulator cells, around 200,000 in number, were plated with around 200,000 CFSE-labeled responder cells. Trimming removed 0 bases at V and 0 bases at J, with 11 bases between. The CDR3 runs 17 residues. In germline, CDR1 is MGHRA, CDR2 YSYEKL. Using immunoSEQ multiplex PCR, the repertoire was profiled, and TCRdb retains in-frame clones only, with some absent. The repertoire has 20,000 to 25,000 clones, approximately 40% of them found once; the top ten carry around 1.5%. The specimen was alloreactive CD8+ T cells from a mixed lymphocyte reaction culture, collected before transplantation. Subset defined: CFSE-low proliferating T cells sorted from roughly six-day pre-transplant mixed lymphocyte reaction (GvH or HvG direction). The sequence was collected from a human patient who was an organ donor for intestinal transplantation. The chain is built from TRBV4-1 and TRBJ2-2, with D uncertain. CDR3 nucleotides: TGCGCCAGCAGCCAAGAACCCGCCACAGCGAACACCGGGGAGCTGTTTTTT. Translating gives CASSQEPATANTGELFF.